These T cell receptor beta chains were read from a single sample in a study of CD8 T cells in Susac syndrome. From the immunoSEQ multiplex PCR reads, TCRdb called clonotypes with MiXCR, one entry per CDR3 protein. The sample has 250,000 to 300,000 distinct CDR3 sequences, more than 75% seen once; the top ten hold approximately 0.11%. Sample: CD8+ T cells from PBMCs. All receptors come from a human donor with multiple sclerosis. Each CDR3 is given with its conserved first and last residue. A D gene is named only where the DNA matches it firmly. Clone size, where shown, is once, few, many, or a class for clones that have expanded.

clone_size j_call v_call cdr3_length d_call cdr3_nt cdr3_aa
NA TRBJ2-7 TRBV5-1 12 NA TGCGCCAGCAGCTTGTTCGCGGGGGAGCAGTACTTC CASSLFAGEQYF
NA TRBJ2-5 TRBV29-1 15 NA TGCAGCGTTGAAGATCAGGCGACTGGGCAAGAGACCCAGTACTTC CSVEDQATGQETQYF
NA TRBJ1-1 TRBV4-1 14 TRBD1 TGCGCCAGCAGTTACAGGGGGCAGGAAACTGAAGCTTTCTTT CASSYRGQETEAFF
NA TRBJ2-7 TRBV21-1 12 NA TGTGCCAGCAGCACCCGGGAGCGTCGGCAGTACTTC CASSTRERRQYF
few TRBJ2-1 TRBV5-4 12 NA TGTGCCAGCAGCTTGTACGGCAATGAGCAGTTCTTC CASSLYGNEQFF
NA TRBJ1-3 TRBV4-1 15 TRBD1 TGCGCCAGCAGCCCCGGACAGGGCTCTGGAAACACCATATATTTT CASSPGQGSGNTIYF
NA TRBJ1-1 TRBV7-9 17 NA TGTGCCAGCAGCTTAGGCCTGACAGGTTTGCGGAACACTGAAGCTTTCTTT CASSLGLTGLRNTEAFF
NA TRBJ1-5 TRBV19 17 NA TGTGCCAGTAGTATAGATCTCCGACAGGCGGGTAATCAGCCCCAGCATTTT CASSIDLRQAGNQPQHF
few TRBJ2-5 TRBV5-5 18 TRBD2 TGTGCCAGCAGCTTCGGACTAGCGGGAGGGCTGTACCAAGAGACCCAGTACTTC CASSFGLAGGLYQETQYF
NA TRBJ2-1 TRBV20-1 17 TRBD2 TGCAGTGCTAGAGGACTAGCGGAACATCGCTCCTACAATGAGCAGTTCTTC CSARGLAEHRSYNEQFF
NA TRBJ2-5 TRBV21-1 15 NA TGTGCCAGCAGCAAGGTCGGTGGAGGGCCAGAGACCCAGTACTTC CASSKVGGGPETQYF
NA TRBJ2-7 TRBV12-1 16 NA TGTGCCAGCAGCTCACAGGGCCTAGCAGCTACCTACGAGCAGTACTTC CASSSQGLAATYEQYF
NA TRBJ1-6 TRBV7-9 15 NA TGTGCCAGCAGCTTAGAGAGGGACGTCGGTTCACCCCTCCACTTT CASSLERDVGSPLHF
NA TRBJ1-1 TRBV27 17 TRBD1 TGTGCCAGCAGTTTATCTTCCGGGGACAGGGGGACCACTGAAGCTTTCTTT CASSLSSGDRGTTEAFF
NA TRBJ2-7 TRBV4-1 15 NA TGCGCCAGCAGCCAAGAAGTCGACAGGCCCTACGAGCAGTACTTC CASSQEVDRPYEQYF
NA TRBJ2-7 TRBV20-1 17 TRBD2 TGCAGTGCCAGACTAGCGGGAAACCCCAGAGAGGACTACGAGCAGTACTTC CSARLAGNPREDYEQYF
once TRBJ2-7 TRBV14 12 NA TGTGCCAGCAGTGAAAACTCCTACGAGCAGTACTTC CASSENSYEQYF
few TRBJ2-1 TRBV6-1 14 TRBD1 TGTGCCACTGCCGGGACAGGCACCTACAATGAGCAGTTCTTC CATAGTGTYNEQFF
NA TRBJ2-1 TRBV4-1 17 NA TGCGCCATCAGCCAAGTTGAGTCAGGGTCAGCATACAATGAGCAGTTCTTC CAISQVESGSAYNEQFF
NA TRBJ2-1 TRBV29-1 16 TRBD2 TGCAGCGTTGAAGGGGTACCTAGCGGGGCATACAATGAGCAGTTCTTC CSVEGVPSGAYNEQFF
NA TRBJ2-7 TRBV10-2 17 NA TGCGCCAGCAGTGGCCCCCCGACAGACTACAGCTCCTACGAGCAGTACTTC CASSGPPTDYSSYEQYF
few TRBJ2-7 TRBV7-2 15 NA TGTGCCAGCAGCTCCGTGAGTGGTTCTGAAGACGAGCAGTACTTC CASSSVSGSEDEQYF
NA TRBJ2-7 TRBV5-5 14 NA TGTGCCAGCAGCCCGTCAGGGACTCGGTACGAGCAGTACTTC CASSPSGTRYEQYF
once TRBJ2-1 TRBV5-1 14 NA TGCGCCAGCAGCTTCTCCGGGAATAACAATGAGCAGTTCTTC CASSFSGNNNEQFF
NA TRBJ2-5 TRBV9 15 TRBD2 TGTGCCAGCAGCGAGCAGACTAGCGGGAGTGAGACCCAGTACTTC CASSEQTSGSETQYF